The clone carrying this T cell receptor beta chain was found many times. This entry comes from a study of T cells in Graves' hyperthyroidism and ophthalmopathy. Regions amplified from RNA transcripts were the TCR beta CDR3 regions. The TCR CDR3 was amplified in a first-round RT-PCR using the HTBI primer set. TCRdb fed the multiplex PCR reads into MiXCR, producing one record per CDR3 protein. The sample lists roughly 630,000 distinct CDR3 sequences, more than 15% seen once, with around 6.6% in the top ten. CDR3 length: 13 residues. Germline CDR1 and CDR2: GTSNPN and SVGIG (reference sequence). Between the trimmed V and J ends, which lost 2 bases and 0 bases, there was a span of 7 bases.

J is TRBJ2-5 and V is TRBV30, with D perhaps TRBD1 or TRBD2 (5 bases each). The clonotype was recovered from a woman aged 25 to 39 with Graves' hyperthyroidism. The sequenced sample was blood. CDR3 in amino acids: CAWSRDDQETQYF. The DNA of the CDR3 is TGTGCCTGGAGTCGGGACGACCAAGAGACCCAGTACTTC.